Described below is a single TCR beta chain sequence and its context. Its antigen is as yet unknown. The data derive from a study of vaccination and CD4 T cells after COVID-19. The Oncomine TCR Beta short-read assay was what sequenced the DNA obtained from cultured CD4+ T cells. Using its own MiXCR run on the PCR reads, TCRdb lists one record per CDR3 protein. The profile shows more than 10,000 distinct CDR3 sequences, around 50% of them singletons. Stated treatment: approximately 9-day PBMC culture with coronavirus spike peptide pools or control peptides (ViraFEST assay). There were positive PCR dates ranging from March to December 2020, all predating US Alpha, Beta and Delta variants. The sequenced material came from CD4+ T cells from blood, cultured in vitro. The TCR comes from a human donor who had recovered from COVID-19.

CDR3 in DNA: TGTCCCTACATCGTTATCGTCTGTGGCTACACCTTC. It is translated as CPYIVIVCGYTF. The V and J genes are TRBV6-9 and TRBJ1-2, with D uncertain. The CDR3 has 12 amino acids. The germline V gene encodes CDR1 MNHGY and CDR2 SVAAGI.